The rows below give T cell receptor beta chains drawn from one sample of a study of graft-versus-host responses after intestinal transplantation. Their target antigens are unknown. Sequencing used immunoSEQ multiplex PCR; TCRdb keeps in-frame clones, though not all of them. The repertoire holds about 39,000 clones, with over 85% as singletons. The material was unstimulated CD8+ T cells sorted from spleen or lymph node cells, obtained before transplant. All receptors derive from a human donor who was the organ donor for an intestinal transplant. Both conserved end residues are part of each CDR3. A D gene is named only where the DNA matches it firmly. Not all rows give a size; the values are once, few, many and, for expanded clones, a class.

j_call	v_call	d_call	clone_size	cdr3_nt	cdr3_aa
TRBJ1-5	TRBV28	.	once	TGTGCCAGCAGTTTCTTAGGATCTAGCAATCAGCCCCAGCATTTT	CASSFLGSSNQPQHF
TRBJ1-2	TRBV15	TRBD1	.	TGTGCCACCAGCGGAAGACAGGGGGCTGGCTATGGCTACACCTTC	CATSGRQGAGYGYTF
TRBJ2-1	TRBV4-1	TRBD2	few	TGCGCCAGCAGCCAAGATAGTATTGGGACTAGCGGATACTACAATGAGCAGTTCTTC	CASSQDSIGTSGYYNEQFF
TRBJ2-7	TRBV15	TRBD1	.	TGTGCCACCAGCAGAGGGACAGGGGGCTACGAGCAGTACTTC	CATSRGTGGYEQYF
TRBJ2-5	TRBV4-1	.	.	TGCGCCAGCAGCCAAGATAGAAGCCAAGAGACCCAGTACTTC	CASSQDRSQETQYF
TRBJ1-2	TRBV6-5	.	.	TGTGCCAGCAGTTCTCCGATCGGACTGTTCCACTATGGCTACACCTTC	CASSSPIGLFHYGYTF
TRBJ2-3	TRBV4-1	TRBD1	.	TGCGCCAGCAGCCAAGAGCGGACAGGGGGCGCAGATACGCAGTATTTT	CASSQERTGGADTQYF
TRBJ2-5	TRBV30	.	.	TGTGCCTGGAGTGTAGGAGAGACCCAGTACTTC	CAWSVGETQYF
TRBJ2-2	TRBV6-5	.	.	TGTGCCGGCAGTTACTCCGACTACGGTGGGGAGCTGTTTTTT	CAGSYSDYGGELFF
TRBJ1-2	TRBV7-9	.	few	TGTGCCAGCAGCTTCGCAGGAGAGGACTACACCTTC	CASSFAGEDYTF
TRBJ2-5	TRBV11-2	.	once	TGTGCCAGCAGCTTAGCAGAGGAGACCCAGTACTTC	CASSLAEETQYF
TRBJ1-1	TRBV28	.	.	TGTGCCAGCAGTTTAGCAGTTCAGAACACTGAAGCTTTCTTT	CASSLAVQNTEAFF
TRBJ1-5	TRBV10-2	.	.	TGCGCCAGCAGTGAAGGTGGGCGGAATCAGCCCCAGCATTTT	CASSEGGRNQPQHF
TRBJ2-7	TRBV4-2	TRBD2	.	TGTGCCAGCAGCCAAGATGTAGTAGCGGGAGGGACCTACGAGCAGTACTTC	CASSQDVVAGGTYEQYF
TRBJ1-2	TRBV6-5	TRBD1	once	TGTGCCAGCACCGCGGACAGGGGGCGGTATGGCTACACCTTC	CASTADRGRYGYTF
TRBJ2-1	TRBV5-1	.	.	TGCGCCAGCAGCTTGGGGAATGAGCAGTTCTTC	CASSLGNEQFF
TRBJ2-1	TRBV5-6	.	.	TGTGCCAGCAGCCTAGGGCCCAATGAGCAGTTCTTC	CASSLGPNEQFF